This TCR beta chain is drawn from a study of T-cell reconstitution after alpha-beta-depleted transplantation in children. At least ten counts were recorded for this clonotype. There are 15 residues in the CDR3. In germline, CDR1 is SGHRS, CDR2 YFSETQ. V trimming: 0 bases; J trimming: 6 bases; junction bases outside the gene matches: 8. Using unique molecular identifiers, the investigators prepared the TCRbeta library. TCRdb processed the PCR reads anew with MiXCR; each CDR3 protein has one entry. The data show about 870,000 distinct CDR3 sequences, roughly 15% seen once. This TCR was recovered from a male patient aged 5 to 17 who had a stem cell transplant for acute lymphoblastic leukemia, so the T cells may come from the graft donor. The chain has TRBV5-1 and TRBJ2-7; 8 bases are shared with TRBD1. This sample comprised PBMCs, mostly from graft donor cells, obtained 360 days after TCRalphabeta/CD19-depleted stem cell transplant. The CDR3, as DNA: TGCGCCAGCAGCTTGGATGGACAGGGTAGTCTCGAGCAGTACTTC. Encoded protein: CASSLDGQGSLEQYF. Filled out from reference TRBV5-1 and TRBJ2-7, the complete variable domain reads KAGVTQTPRYLIKTRGQQVTLSCSPISGHRSVSWYQQTPGQGLQFLFEYFSETQRNKGNFPGRFSGRQFSNSRSEMNVSTLELGDSALYLCASSLDGQGSLEQYFGPGTRLTVT.